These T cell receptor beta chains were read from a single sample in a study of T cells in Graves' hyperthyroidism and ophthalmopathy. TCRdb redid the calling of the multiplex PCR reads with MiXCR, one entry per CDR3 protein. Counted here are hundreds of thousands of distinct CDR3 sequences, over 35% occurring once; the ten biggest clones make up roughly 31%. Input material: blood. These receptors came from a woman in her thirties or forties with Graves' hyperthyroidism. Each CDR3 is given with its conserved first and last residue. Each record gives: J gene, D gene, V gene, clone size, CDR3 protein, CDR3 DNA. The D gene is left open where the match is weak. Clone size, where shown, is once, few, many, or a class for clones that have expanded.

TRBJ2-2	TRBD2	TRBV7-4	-	CASSYYASGIWHTGELFF	TGTGCCAGCAGCTATTATGCTAGCGGGATTTGGCACACCGGGGAGCTGTTTTTT
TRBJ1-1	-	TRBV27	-	CASSNRGSAEAFF	TGTGCCAGCAGTAATAGAGGTAGCGCTGAAGCTTTCTTT
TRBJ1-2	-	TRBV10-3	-	CAINGLDYGYTF	TGTGCCATCAATGGCCTGGACTATGGCTACACCTTC
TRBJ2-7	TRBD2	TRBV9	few	CASSRRGSGSYEQYF	TGTGCCAGCAGCCGTCGGGGTAGCGGGAGCTACGAGCAGTACTTC
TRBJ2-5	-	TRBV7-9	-	CASSHPSDVKAQYF	TGTGCCAGCAGCCACCCTAGCGATGTCAAGGCCCAGTACTTC
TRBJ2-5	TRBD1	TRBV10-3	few	CAISEPEAGQGEIWQETQYF	TGTGCCATCAGTGAGCCCGAAGCCGGACAGGGGGAAATATGGCAAGAGACCCAGTACTTC
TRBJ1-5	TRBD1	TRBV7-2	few	CASSEDRRGDQPQHF	TGTGCCAGCAGTGAGGACAGGAGAGGGGATCAGCCCCAGCATTTT
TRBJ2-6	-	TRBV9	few	CASSPVGTPQTSGANVLTF	TGTGCCAGCTCACCAGTCGGGACTCCACAGACCTCTGGGGCCAACGTCCTGACTTTC
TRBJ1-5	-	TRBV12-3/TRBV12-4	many	CASSRQPSNQPQHF	TGTGCCAGCAGCCGACAGCCTAGCAATCAGCCCCAGCATTTT
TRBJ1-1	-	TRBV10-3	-	CAISESGAGNTEAFF	TGTGCCATCAGTGAGTCTGGGGCGGGGAACACTGAAGCTTTCTTT
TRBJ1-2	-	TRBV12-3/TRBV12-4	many	CASSFSGAGYTF	TGTGCCAGCAGTTTTTCGGGGGCTGGCTACACCTTC
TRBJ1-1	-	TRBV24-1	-	CATALEAFF	TGTGCCACCGCATTAGAAGCTTTCTTT
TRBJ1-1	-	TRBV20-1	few	CSAIRQGRGGSGAFF	TGCAGTGCTATCCGGCAGGGTAGGGGAGGCAGCGGAGCTTTCTTT
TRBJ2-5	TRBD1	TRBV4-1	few	CASSWDRGQETQYF	TGCGCCAGCAGCTGGGACAGGGGGCAAGAGACCCAGTACTTC
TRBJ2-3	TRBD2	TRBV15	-	CATSRARGEAQYF	TGTGCCACCAGCAGAGCCCGGGGGGAAGCGCAGTATTTT
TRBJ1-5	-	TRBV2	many	CASSEALEVSNQPQHF	TGTGCCAGCAGTGAAGCGCTAGAGGTTAGCAATCAGCCCCAGCATTTT
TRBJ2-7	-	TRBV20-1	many	CSARDRASYEQYF	TGCAGTGCTAGAGACAGGGCCTCCTACGAGCAGTACTTC
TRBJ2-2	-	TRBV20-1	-	CSATQNTGELFF	TGCAGTGCTACCCAGAACACCGGGGAGCTGTTTTTT
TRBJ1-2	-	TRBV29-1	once	CSVDDGGMYGYTF	TGCAGCGTTGACGACGGGGGAATGTATGGCTACACCTTC
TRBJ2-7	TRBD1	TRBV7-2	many	CASSFDRGGYEQYF	TGTGCCAGCAGCTTCGACAGGGGGGGCTACGAGCAGTACTTC